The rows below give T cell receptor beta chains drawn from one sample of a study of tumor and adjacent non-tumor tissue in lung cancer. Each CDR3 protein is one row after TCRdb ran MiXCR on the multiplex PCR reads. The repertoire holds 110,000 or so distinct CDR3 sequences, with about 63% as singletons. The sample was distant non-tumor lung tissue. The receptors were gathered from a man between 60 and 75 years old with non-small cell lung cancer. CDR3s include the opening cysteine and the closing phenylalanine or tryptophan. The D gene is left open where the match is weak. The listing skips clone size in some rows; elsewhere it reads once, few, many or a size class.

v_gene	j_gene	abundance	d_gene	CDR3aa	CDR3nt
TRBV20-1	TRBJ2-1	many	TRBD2	CSASTSGAKYNEQFF	TGCAGTGCTTCGACTAGCGGGGCGAAATACAATGAGCAGTTCTTC
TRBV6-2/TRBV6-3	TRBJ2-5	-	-	CASSYRGRKQETQYF	TGTGCCAGCAGTTACCGGGGACGGAAACAAGAGACTCAGTACTTC
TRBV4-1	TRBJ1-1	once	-	CASSQLRGEASF	TGCGCCAGCAGCCAGCTGAGAGGGGAAGCTTCCTTT
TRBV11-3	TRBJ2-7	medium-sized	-	CASSLARQYEQYF	TGTGCCAGCAGCTTAGCCAGGCAATACGAGCAGTACTTC
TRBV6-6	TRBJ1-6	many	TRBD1	CASTGTENSPLHF	TGTGCCAGCACCGGGACAGAAAATTCACCCCTCCACTTT
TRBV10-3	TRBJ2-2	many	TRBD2	CAISRGEDTGELFF	TGTGCCATCAGTCGGGGGGAGGACACCGGGGAGCTGTTTTTT
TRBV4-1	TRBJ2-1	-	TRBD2	CASISLSTSGGCNEQFF	TGCGCCAGCATCTCCTTGAGTACTAGCGGGGGGTGCAATGAGCAGTTCTTC
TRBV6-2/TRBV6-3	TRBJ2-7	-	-	CASSYSCSDDYEQYF	TGTGCCAGCAGTTACTCGTGTAGCGACGACTACGAGCAGTACTTC
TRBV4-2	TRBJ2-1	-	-	CASSPTRRDNGQFF	TGTGCCAGCAGCCCCACGCGCAGGGACAATGGGCAATTCTTC
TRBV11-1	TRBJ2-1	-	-	CPSFSCGETGEQFF	TGTCCCAGCTTTAGCTGTGGGGAGACGGGTGAGCAGTTCTTC
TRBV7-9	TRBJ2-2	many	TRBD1	CASSSPGQYLNTGELFF	TGTGCCAGCAGTTCTCCGGGACAGTATTTGAACACCGGGGAGCTGTTTTTT
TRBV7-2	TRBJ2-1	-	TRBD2	CASSIGLAGSDEQFF	TGTGCCAGCAGCATCGGACTAGCGGGATCGGATGAGCAGTTCTTC
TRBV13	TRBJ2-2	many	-	CASSLGTENTGELFF	TGTGCCAGCAGCTTAGGGACAGAGAACACCGGGGAGCTGTTTTTT
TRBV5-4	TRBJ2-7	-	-	CASSSSSRYYEQYF	TGTGCCAGCAGCTCATCTAGCCGCTACTACGAGCAGTACTTC
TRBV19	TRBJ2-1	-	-	CASSKEFYNEQFF	TGTGCCAGTAGTAAAGAATTCTACAATGAGCAGTTCTTC
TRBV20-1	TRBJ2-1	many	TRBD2	CSAKVYSGGYGYNEQFF	TGCAGTGCTAAAGTTTATAGCGGGGGGTACGGCTACAATGAGCAGTTCTTC
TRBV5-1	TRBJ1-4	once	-	CVSGPDNEKLFF	TGCGTCAGCGGCCCTGACAATGAAAAACTGTTTTTT
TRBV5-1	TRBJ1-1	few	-	CASSFAALGDNTEAFF	TGCGCCAGCAGCTTCGCCGCGTTAGGAGATAACACTGAAGCTTTCTTT
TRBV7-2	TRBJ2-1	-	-	CASSLETGYDEQFF	TGTGCCAGCAGCTTAGAGACTGGCTACGATGAGCAGTTCTTC
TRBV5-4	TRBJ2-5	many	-	CASSLNTETQYF	TGTGCCAGCAGCTTGAACACGGAGACCCAGTACTTC
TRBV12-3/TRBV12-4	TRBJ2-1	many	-	CASSLSRDEQFF	TGTGCCAGCAGTCTATCCCGCGATGAGCAGTTCTTC
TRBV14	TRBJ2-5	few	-	CASSQGVVETQYF	TGTGCCAGCAGCCAAGGGGTCGTTGAGACCCAGTACTTC
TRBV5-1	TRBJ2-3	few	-	CASSLSGFTDTQYF	TGCGCCAGCAGCTTGAGCGGGTTCACAGATACGCAGTATTTT
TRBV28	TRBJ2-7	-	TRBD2	CASSGAGGSGCEHYF	TGTGCCAGCAGTGGGGCGGGCGGGAGTGGCTGCGAGCATTACTTC
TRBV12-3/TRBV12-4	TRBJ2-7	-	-	CASTLFTISYDQYF	TGTGCCAGCACTTTATTCACGATCTCCTACGATCAGTACTTC
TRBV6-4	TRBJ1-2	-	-	CASSTEFGVEGYTF	TGTGCCAGCAGTACCGAATTTGGGGTAGAAGGCTACACCTTC
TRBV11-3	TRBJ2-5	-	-	CANSIGGSRIKETQCF	TGTGCCAACAGCATCGGTGGGTCAAGAATCAAAGAGACCCAGTGCTTC
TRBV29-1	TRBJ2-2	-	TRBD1	CSVQGANTEELFF	TGCAGCGTACAGGGGGCGAACACTGAGGAGCTGTTCTTT